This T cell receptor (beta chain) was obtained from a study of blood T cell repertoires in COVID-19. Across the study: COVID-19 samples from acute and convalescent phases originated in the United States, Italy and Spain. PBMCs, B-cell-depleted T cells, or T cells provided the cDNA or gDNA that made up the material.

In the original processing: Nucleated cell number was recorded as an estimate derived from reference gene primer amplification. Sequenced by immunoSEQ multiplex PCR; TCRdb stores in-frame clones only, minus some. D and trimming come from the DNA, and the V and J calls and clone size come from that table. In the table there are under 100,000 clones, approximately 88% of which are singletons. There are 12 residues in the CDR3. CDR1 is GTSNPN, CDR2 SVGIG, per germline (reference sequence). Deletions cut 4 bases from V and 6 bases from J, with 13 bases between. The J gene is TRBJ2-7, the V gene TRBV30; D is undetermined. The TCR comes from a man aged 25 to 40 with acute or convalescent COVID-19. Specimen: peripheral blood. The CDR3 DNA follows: TGTGCCTGGAAGGCAGGATATCGCGAGCAGTACTTC. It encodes CAWKAGYREQYF. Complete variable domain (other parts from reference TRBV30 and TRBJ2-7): SQTIHQWPATLVQPVGSPLSLECTVEGTSNPNLYWYRQAAGRGLQLLFYSVGIGQISSEVPQNLSASRPQDRQFILSSKKLLLSDSGFYLCAWKAGYREQYFGPGTRLTVT.